This TCR beta chain is drawn from a study of blood T cell repertoires in COVID-19. Across the study: Some COVID-19 samples were acute and others convalescent; all came from the United States, Italy and Spain. PBMCs, B-cell-depleted T cells, or T cells were the source of the cDNA or gDNA that made up the material.

Repertoires were generated with immunoSEQ multiplex PCR, while TCRdb's copy carries only in-frame clones and drops some. The top ten hold 1.5% to 2% of the sample, which has approximately 300,000 clones, 86% seen once. The germline V gene encodes CDR1 MNHEY and CDR2 SVGAGI. The CDR3 is 13 residues long. V lost 4 bases to trimming and J lost 8 bases; unmatched junction nucleotides: 7. This TCR came from a woman aged 45-65 years with acute or convalescent COVID-19. Sequenced sample: peripheral blood. The V and J genes are TRBV6-5 and TRBJ1-2, with 7 bases lining up with TRBD1. The CDR3 region has the DNA TGTGCCAGCAGTTCAACAGGGGCGCGGGGCTACACCTTC. The encoded protein is CASSSTGARGYTF.